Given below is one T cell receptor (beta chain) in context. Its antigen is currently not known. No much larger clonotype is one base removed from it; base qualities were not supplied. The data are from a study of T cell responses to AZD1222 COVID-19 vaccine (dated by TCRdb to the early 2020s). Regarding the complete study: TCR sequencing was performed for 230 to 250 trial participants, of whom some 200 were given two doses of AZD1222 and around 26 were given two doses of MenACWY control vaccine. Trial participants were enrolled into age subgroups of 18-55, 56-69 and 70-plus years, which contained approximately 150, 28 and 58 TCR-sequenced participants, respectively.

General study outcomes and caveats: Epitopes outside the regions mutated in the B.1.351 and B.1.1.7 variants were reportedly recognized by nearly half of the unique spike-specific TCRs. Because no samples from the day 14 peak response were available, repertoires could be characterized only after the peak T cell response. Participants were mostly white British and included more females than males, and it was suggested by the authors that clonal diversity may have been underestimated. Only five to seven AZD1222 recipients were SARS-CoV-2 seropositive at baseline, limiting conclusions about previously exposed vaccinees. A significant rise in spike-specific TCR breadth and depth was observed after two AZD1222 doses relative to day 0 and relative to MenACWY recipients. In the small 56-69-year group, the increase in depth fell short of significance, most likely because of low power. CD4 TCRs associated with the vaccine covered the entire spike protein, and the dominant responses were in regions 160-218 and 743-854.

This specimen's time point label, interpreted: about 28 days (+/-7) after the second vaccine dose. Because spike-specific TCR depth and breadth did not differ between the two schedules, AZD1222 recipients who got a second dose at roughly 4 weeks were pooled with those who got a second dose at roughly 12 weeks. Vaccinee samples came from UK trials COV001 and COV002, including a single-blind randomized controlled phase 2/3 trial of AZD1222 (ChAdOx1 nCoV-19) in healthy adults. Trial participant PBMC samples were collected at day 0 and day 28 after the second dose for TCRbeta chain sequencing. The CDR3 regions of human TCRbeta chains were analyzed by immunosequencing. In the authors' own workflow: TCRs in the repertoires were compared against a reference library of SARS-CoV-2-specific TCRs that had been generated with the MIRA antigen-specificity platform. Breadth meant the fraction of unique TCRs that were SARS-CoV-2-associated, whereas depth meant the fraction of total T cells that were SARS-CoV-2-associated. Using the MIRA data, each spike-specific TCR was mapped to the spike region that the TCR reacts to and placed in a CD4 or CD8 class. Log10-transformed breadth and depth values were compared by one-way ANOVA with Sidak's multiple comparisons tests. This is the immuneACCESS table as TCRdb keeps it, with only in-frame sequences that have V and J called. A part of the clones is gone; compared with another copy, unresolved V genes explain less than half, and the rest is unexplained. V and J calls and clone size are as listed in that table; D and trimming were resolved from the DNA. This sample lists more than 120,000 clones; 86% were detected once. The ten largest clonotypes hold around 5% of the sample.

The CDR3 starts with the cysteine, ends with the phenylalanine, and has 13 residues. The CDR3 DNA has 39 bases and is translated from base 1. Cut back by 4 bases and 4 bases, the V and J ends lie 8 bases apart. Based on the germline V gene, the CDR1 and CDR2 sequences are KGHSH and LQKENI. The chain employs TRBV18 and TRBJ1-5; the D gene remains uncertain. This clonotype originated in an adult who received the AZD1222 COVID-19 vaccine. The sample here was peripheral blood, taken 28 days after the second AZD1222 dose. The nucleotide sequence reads TGTGCCAGCTCACTTTCCAGGAATCAGCCCCAGCATTTT. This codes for CASSLSRNQPQHF.